The TCR beta chain under discussion was sequenced for a study of T cells in Graves' hyperthyroidism and ophthalmopathy. RNA transcripts served as the template for amplifying TCR beta CDR3 regions. First-round RT-PCR of the TCR CDR3 relied on the HTBI primer set. Each CDR3 protein gets one entry after TCRdb re-called the multiplex PCR reads with MiXCR. The table lists about 380,000 distinct CDR3 sequences, approximately 14% of them singletons, with approximately 10% in the top ten. Germline V gene lookup returns CDR1 KGHDR and CDR2 SFDVKD. V was shortened by 9 bases and J by 4 bases, with 10 bases between the two germline ends. The CDR3 is 12 residues long. This clonotype was counted between two and nine times.

The clonotype originates from a woman aged 55-69 years with Graves' hyperthyroidism. This chain uses TRBV24-1 with TRBJ2-3; D gene unclear. The sequencing input was blood. The CDR3 loop is CATGDGSDTQYF. The CDR3 region has the DNA TGTGCCACCGGAGATGGATCAGATACGCAGTATTTT.